Following are 16 T cell receptor beta chains from one sample sequenced in a study of blood T cell repertoires in COVID-19. Profiled with immunoSEQ multiplex PCR; TCRdb holds only in-frame clones, not every one. The table has about 160,000 clones, under 85% seen once. The specimen was peripheral blood. All receptors derive from a man aged 70 or older with acute or convalescent COVID-19.

The rearrangement links TRBV6-5 to TRBJ2-7; D is possibly TRBD2 (5 bases). Per the germline V gene, CDR1 is MNHEY and CDR2 is SVGAGI. CDR3 size: 14 residues. Trimming removed 0 bases from V and 1 base from J, with 7 bases in between. The CDR3: CASSYSWRSYEQYF. CDR3 DNA sequence: TGTGCCAGCAGTTACTCGTGGAGGTCCTACGAGCAGTACTTC.

This clone has more than one count but fewer than ten. The chain has TRBV25-1 and TRBJ2-3; 7 bases fit TRBD1. This CDR3 has 17 residues. V dropped 0 bases and J dropped 4; count of bases not matched to a gene: 10. Germline CDR1 reads MGHDK; CDR2 reads SYGVNS. The CDR3 sequence: CASSEYKTGSAADTQYF. CDR3 sequence (DNA): TGTGCCAGCAGTGAATATAAGACAGGGTCGGCGGCAGATACGCAGTATTTT.

CDR3 sequence (DNA): TGTGCCACCAGCACATATGGAGCGGGAGGAGCCGACGAGCAGTACTTC. This translates into CATSTYGAGGADEQYF. This chain links TRBV15 with TRBJ2-7; 9 bases match TRBD2. This CDR3 contains 16 residues. V trimming: 4 bases; J trimming: 5 bases; junction bases outside the gene matches: 12. Germline V gene lookup returns CDR1 LNHNV and CDR2 YYDKDF (reference sequence).

V usage is TRBV10-2 and J usage is TRBJ2-1; no reliable D call. The CDR3 has 13 amino acids. V lost 1 base to trimming and J lost 7 bases, with 8 bases between them. In germline, CDR1 is WSHSY, CDR2 SAAADI. The CDR3 sequence: CASSEFTRNEQFF. DNA for the CDR3: TGCGCCAGCAGTGAGTTTACGAGGAATGAGCAGTTCTTC.

The chain has TRBV19 and TRBJ2-7, with 10 bases that match TRBD2. V shed 1 base, J shed 2 bases, and the junction held 5 bases outside the gene matches. Germline CDR1 and CDR2: LNHDA and SQIVND (reference sequence). The CDR3 consists of 16 residues. The CDR3, as DNA: TGTGCCAGTAGTATAGCTCAGCGGGAGGGCCCCTACGAGCAGTACTTC. Translation: CASSIAQREGPYEQYF.

In its sample, this clone was seen once. The chain links TRBV5-4 to TRBJ2-2, with TRBD2 matching over 9 bases. This CDR3 spans 14 amino acids. Germline CDR1 and CDR2: SGHNT and YYREEE (reference sequence). The ends lost 4 bases at V and 7 bases at J; junction bases unmatched: 5. CDR3 DNA: TGTGCCAGCAGCCCAGGGACTAGCAACGGGGAGCTGTTTTTT. Translation gives CASSPGTSNGELFF.

This clone was observed a few times. Distinct nucleotide sequences in the sample also encode this CDR3. This chain connects TRBV6-5 to TRBJ2-7; D is uncertain. The CDR3 extends over 14 amino acids. CDR1 is MNHEY, CDR2 SVGAGI, per germline. Trimming cost V 6 bases and J 0 bases, with 12 bases left between them. CDR3 sequence reads: CASRGRFSSYEQYF. CDR3 DNA sequence: TGTGCCAGCAGAGGCAGGTTCTCCTCCTACGAGCAGTACTTC.

The table lists this clone with a few counts. This chain connects TRBV19 to TRBJ1-5, with D perhaps matching TRBD1 (5 bases). The CDR3 loop spans 13 amino acids. Germline-derived CDR1 and CDR2 are LNHDA and SQIVND (reference sequence). The ends were cut back, 4 bases at V and 3 bases at J, with 7 bases in the middle. CDR3 coding DNA: TGTGCCAGTAGTAGACAGTTCAATCAGCCCCAGCATTTT. Translation: CASSRQFNQPQHF.

The CDR3: CASSYLTGTGRNTEAFF. The CDR3 DNA sequence: TGTGCCAGCAGTTACCTCACCGGGACAGGGCGGAACACTGAAGCTTTCTTT. V is TRBV6-2 or TRBV6-3 and J is TRBJ1-1; 9 nucleotides line up with TRBD1. The CDR3 length is 17 residues. V shed 2 bases and J 1 base; nucleotides not matched to a gene: 8. Per the germline V gene, CDR1 is MNHEY and CDR2 is SVGEGT.

This clone was recorded only once. The identical CDR3 is also encoded by other nucleotide sequences in the sample. V is TRBV6-1 and J is TRBJ2-7; weak D call: TRBD2 (7 bases). Trimming left V 1 base short and J 0 bases short, with 16 bases between. This CDR3 comprises 17 residues. Germline V gene lookup returns CDR1 MNHNS and CDR2 SASEGT. CDR3 protein: CASSEVSGGASSYEQYF. In DNA form, the CDR3 reads TGTGCCAGCAGTGAAGTTAGTGGGGGGGCGAGCTCCTACGAGCAGTACTTC.

This sequence joins TRBV7-9 and TRBJ1-5, with TRBD1 identical over 8 bases. Germline CDR1 is SEHNR and CDR2 is FQNEAQ (reference sequence). The V and J ends lost 5 bases and 6 bases, in that order; junction bases with no gene match: 9. This CDR3 is built from 15 residues. The CDR3 is CASSLPQGAGQPQHF. The CDR3 DNA sequence: TGTGCCAGCAGCCTCCCGCAGGGGGCAGGTCAGCCCCAGCATTTT.

The chain combines TRBV7-9 with TRBJ2-2, with 14 bases fitting TRBD2. Germline V gene data show CDR1 as SEHNR and CDR2 as FQNEAQ (reference sequence). With V trimmed by 5 bases and J by 2 bases, 4 bases remained unmatched. There are 17 residues in the CDR3. The CDR3 loop is CASSSGTSGGNTGELFF. CDR3 DNA sequence: TGTGCCAGCAGCAGCGGGACTAGCGGGGGAAACACCGGGGAGCTGTTTTTT.

J is TRBJ2-3 and V is TRBV7-6; D might be TRBD2 (6 bases). Per germline, CDR1 SGHVS and CDR2 FNYEAQ. Trimming took 2 bases from V and 5 from J, leaving 8 bases between them. This CDR3 is built from 13 residues. CDR3 sequence reads: CASSLSRGDTQYF. DNA of the CDR3: TGTGCCAGCAGCTTATCGCGGGGAGATACGCAGTATTTT.

The CDR3 here is CASSSLTGNTIYF. CDR3 in DNA: TGCGCCAGCAGCTCCCTTACTGGAAACACCATATATTTT. The V gene is TRBV5-1, the J gene TRBJ1-3; D ambiguous. Per germline, CDR1 SGHRS and CDR2 YFSETQ. The CDR3 loop spans 13 amino acids. Trimming pared 3 bases from V and 2 bases from J, leaving 6 bases between.

The chain is built from TRBV7-9 and TRBJ1-1; no clear D gene. The CDR3 totals 13 residues. Trimming removed 2 bases from V and 1 base from J, with 5 bases in between. Germline assignment: CDR1 SEHNR and CDR2 FQNEAQ (reference sequence). The CDR3 protein is CASSLTKNTEAFF. The CDR3 DNA follows: TGTGCCAGCAGCTTAACAAAGAACACTGAAGCTTTCTTT.

The rearrangement links TRBV3-1 (or the pseudogene TRBV3-2) to TRBJ1-5; TRBD1 agrees at 8 bases. The germline V gene has CDR1 LGHDT and CDR2 YNNKEL (reference sequence). The CDR3 loop spans 16 amino acids. With V trimmed by 0 bases and J by 9 bases, 10 bases remained unmatched. The CDR3 protein is CASSQDQAGGGGPQHF. The CDR3 coding sequence is TGTGCCAGCAGCCAAGATCAGGCAGGGGGCGGTGGGCCCCAGCATTTT.